These T cell receptor beta chains were read from a single sample in a study of cytomegalovirus exposure and HLA in healthy donors. Method: immunoSEQ multiplex PCR; TCRdb's copy keeps in-frame clones and lacks some. The sample lists about 150,000 clones; around 84% were seen once. The sequencing sample was made of PBMCs. Receptor source: a woman aged 40 to 50 in good health and CMV-seropositive. Each CDR3 is given with its conserved first and last residue. The D gene is left open where the match is weak. Only some rows state a clone size, as once, few, many or a class for expanded clones.

CDR3aa: CASSLVASNQPQHF; CDR3nt: TGTGCCAGCAGTTTAGTAGCGAGCAATCAGCCCCAGCATTTT; v_gene: TRBV27; j_gene: TRBJ1-5; abundance: -; d_gene: -
CDR3aa: CAISDGNKNTIYF; CDR3nt: TGTGCCATCTCCGACGGGAATAAAAACACCATATATTTT; v_gene: TRBV10-3; j_gene: TRBJ1-3; abundance: -; d_gene: -
CDR3aa: CAWSTQDNQPQHF; CDR3nt: TGTGCCTGGAGCACCCAGGATAATCAGCCCCAGCATTTT; v_gene: TRBV30; j_gene: TRBJ1-5; abundance: -; d_gene: -
CDR3aa: CASSPWAGPYNEQFF; CDR3nt: TGTGCCAGCAGCCCATGGGCGGGTCCATACAATGAGCAGTTCTTC; v_gene: TRBV5-6; j_gene: TRBJ2-1; abundance: -; d_gene: -
CDR3aa: CASTRGGGQGEAFF; CDR3nt: TGTGCCAGCACCCGAGGGGGGGGCCAGGGTGAAGCTTTCTTT; v_gene: TRBV6-5; j_gene: TRBJ1-1; abundance: -; d_gene: -
CDR3aa: CASSPGTGGYGANVLTF; CDR3nt: TGTGCCAGCAGCCCCGGGACAGGGGGCTATGGGGCCAACGTCCTGACTTTC; v_gene: TRBV7-9; j_gene: TRBJ2-6; abundance: few; d_gene: TRBD1
CDR3aa: CASRRQYNQPQHF; CDR3nt: TGTGCCAGCAGACGACAGTACAATCAGCCCCAGCATTTT; v_gene: TRBV6-6; j_gene: TRBJ1-5; abundance: -; d_gene: -
CDR3aa: CASSERGGRVDEKLFF; CDR3nt: TGTGCCAGCAGTGAACGTGGGGGCAGGGTGGACGAAAAACTGTTTTTT; v_gene: TRBV6-1; j_gene: TRBJ1-4; abundance: -; d_gene: -
CDR3aa: CASSDQGASEQYF; CDR3nt: TGTGCCAGCAGTGACCAGGGGGCGAGCGAGCAGTACTTC; v_gene: TRBV6-1; j_gene: TRBJ2-7; abundance: -; d_gene: TRBD1
CDR3aa: CASSPLGQGGKAQHF; CDR3nt: TGTGCCAGCAGTCCCCTGGGGCAGGGCGGGAAAGCCCAGCATTTT; v_gene: TRBV27; j_gene: TRBJ1-5; abundance: -; d_gene: -
CDR3aa: CAWSGTSGSYYEQYF; CDR3nt: TGTGCCTGGAGTGGTACTAGCGGGAGTTACTACGAGCAGTACTTC; v_gene: TRBV30; j_gene: TRBJ2-7; abundance: -; d_gene: TRBD2
CDR3aa: CASSPPSSGGEKLFF; CDR3nt: TGTGCCAGCTCACCACCTTCGTCAGGAGGAGAAAAACTGTTTTTT; v_gene: TRBV18; j_gene: TRBJ1-4; abundance: few; d_gene: -
CDR3aa: CASSSEREGIYEQYF; CDR3nt: TGTGCCAGCAGTTCTGAGCGGGAGGGGATCTACGAGCAGTACTTC; v_gene: TRBV27; j_gene: TRBJ2-7; abundance: few; d_gene: TRBD2
CDR3aa: CASSPLLAGGRKTDTQYF; CDR3nt: TGTGCCAGCAGCCCCTTACTAGCGGGAGGGCGTAAAACAGATACGCAGTATTTT; v_gene: TRBV5-6; j_gene: TRBJ2-3; abundance: -; d_gene: TRBD2
CDR3aa: CASSPTKGLAYEQYF; CDR3nt: TGTGCCAGCAGCCCTACCAAGGGACTAGCCTACGAGCAGTACTTC; v_gene: TRBV5-4; j_gene: TRBJ2-7; abundance: -; d_gene: TRBD2
CDR3aa: CASSHSGRGYNEQFF; CDR3nt: TGCGCCAGCAGCCATAGCGGGAGAGGCTACAATGAGCAGTTCTTC; v_gene: TRBV4-1; j_gene: TRBJ2-1; abundance: -; d_gene: TRBD2
CDR3aa: CASSPISGGAYNEQFF; CDR3nt: TGTGCCAGCTCACCAATAAGCGGGGGTGCCTACAATGAGCAGTTCTTC; v_gene: TRBV18; j_gene: TRBJ2-1; abundance: -; d_gene: TRBD2
CDR3aa: CASSLGGDNEQFF; CDR3nt: TGTGCCAGCAGCTTGGGAGGAGACAATGAGCAGTTCTTC; v_gene: TRBV5-4; j_gene: TRBJ2-1; abundance: once; d_gene: -
CDR3aa: CASSQRMGTGGCEQYF; CDR3nt: TGTGCCAGCAGCCAAAGGATGGGGACAGGGGGCTGCGAGCAGTACTTC; v_gene: TRBV14; j_gene: TRBJ2-7; abundance: -; d_gene: TRBD1
CDR3aa: CASRVTGSGNQPQHF; CDR3nt: TGTGCCAGCAGAGTGACAGGGTCGGGCAATCAGCCCCAGCATTTT; v_gene: TRBV28; j_gene: TRBJ1-5; abundance: -; d_gene: TRBD1
CDR3aa: CASSQLAGVLCNEQFF; CDR3nt: TGCGCCAGCAGTCAATTAGCGGGAGTTCTCTGCAATGAGCAGTTCTTC; v_gene: TRBV23-1; j_gene: TRBJ2-1; abundance: few; d_gene: TRBD2
CDR3aa: CASSARELADNEQFF; CDR3nt: TGTGCCAGCAGCGCACGGGAGCTAGCCGACAATGAGCAGTTCTTC; v_gene: TRBV9; j_gene: TRBJ2-1; abundance: -; d_gene: -
CDR3aa: CASSEGQGNEKLFF; CDR3nt: TGTGCCAGCAGTGAGGGGCAAGGGAATGAAAAACTGTTTTTT; v_gene: TRBV6-1; j_gene: TRBJ1-4; abundance: many; d_gene: -
CDR3aa: CASSKDLFGDTRFGNTIYF; CDR3nt: TGTGCCAGCAGCAAAGATTTATTTGGGGACACAAGATTTGGAAACACCATATATTTT; v_gene: TRBV21-1; j_gene: TRBJ1-3; abundance: -; d_gene: -
CDR3aa: CSAAGGELIDEQYF; CDR3nt: TGCAGCGCCGCCGGGGGAGAATTAATCGACGAGCAGTACTTC; v_gene: TRBV29-1; j_gene: TRBJ2-7; abundance: -; d_gene: -
CDR3aa: CASSLSGGIDEQYF; CDR3nt: TGCGCCAGCAGCTTGAGCGGCGGAATCGACGAGCAGTACTTC; v_gene: TRBV5-1; j_gene: TRBJ2-7; abundance: -; d_gene: -
CDR3aa: CASSRTGNYGYTF; CDR3nt: TGTGCCAGTAGTAGGACAGGCAACTATGGCTACACCTTC; v_gene: TRBV19; j_gene: TRBJ1-2; abundance: once; d_gene: TRBD1
CDR3aa: CASSFLDGANTEAFF; CDR3nt: TGCGCCAGCAGCTTCCTCGATGGGGCCAACACTGAAGCTTTCTTT; v_gene: TRBV5-1; j_gene: TRBJ1-1; abundance: once; d_gene: -
CDR3aa: CASSQDLSGSPPRNEQFF; CDR3nt: TGCGCCAGCAGCCAAGATCTTAGCGGGAGCCCTCCGAGGAATGAGCAGTTCTTC; v_gene: TRBV4-1; j_gene: TRBJ2-1; abundance: -; d_gene: TRBD2
CDR3aa: CAWSGTPYYNEQFF; CDR3nt: TGTGCCTGGTCCGGGACTCCCTATTACAATGAGCAGTTCTTC; v_gene: TRBV30; j_gene: TRBJ2-1; abundance: -; d_gene: -
CDR3aa: CASRQNTGVTEAFF; CDR3nt: TGCGCCAGCAGACAGAACACAGGGGTCACTGAAGCTTTCTTT; v_gene: TRBV5-1; j_gene: TRBJ1-1; abundance: -; d_gene: TRBD1
CDR3aa: CASSYQGARGYTF; CDR3nt: TGTGCCAGCAGTTACCAGGGGGCGAGGGGCTACACCTTC; v_gene: TRBV6-6; j_gene: TRBJ1-2; abundance: -; d_gene: TRBD1
CDR3aa: CASSPDRILYGYTF; CDR3nt: TGTGCCAGCAGCCCTGACAGGATCCTATACGGCTACACCTTC; v_gene: TRBV7-9; j_gene: TRBJ1-2; abundance: -; d_gene: -
CDR3aa: CASRGAGGNEQFF; CDR3nt: TGCGCCAGTCGAGGAGCGGGAGGTAATGAGCAGTTCTTC; v_gene: TRBV10-1; j_gene: TRBJ2-1; abundance: -; d_gene: TRBD2
CDR3aa: CASSQPGQSSNQPQHF; CDR3nt: TGCGCCAGCAGCCAACCAGGACAGTCAAGCAATCAGCCCCAGCATTTT; v_gene: TRBV4-1; j_gene: TRBJ1-5; abundance: -; d_gene: -
CDR3aa: CASRQTSISGANVLTF; CDR3nt: TGTGCCAGTAGACAAACTTCAATCTCTGGGGCCAACGTCCTGACTTTC; v_gene: TRBV5-8; j_gene: TRBJ2-6; abundance: -; d_gene: -
CDR3aa: CASSLDGGKDTQYF; CDR3nt: TGTGCCAGCAGCTTAGATGGCGGGAAAGATACGCAGTATTTT; v_gene: TRBV7-9; j_gene: TRBJ2-3; abundance: -; d_gene: -
CDR3aa: CATSREWGDYEQYF; CDR3nt: TGTGCCACCAGCAGAGAATGGGGAGACTACGAGCAGTACTTC; v_gene: TRBV15; j_gene: TRBJ2-7; abundance: -; d_gene: -
CDR3aa: CATSRPQGGNEKLFF; CDR3nt: TGTGCCACCAGCAGGCCCCAGGGGGGTAATGAAAAACTGTTTTTT; v_gene: TRBV15; j_gene: TRBJ1-4; abundance: -; d_gene: TRBD1
CDR3aa: CASSQGTTFWTDTQYF; CDR3nt: TGTGCCAGCAGCCAAGGTACTACCTTTTGGACAGATACGCAGTATTTT; v_gene: TRBV14; j_gene: TRBJ2-3; abundance: once; d_gene: -
CDR3aa: CASSPRTTRSYEQYF; CDR3nt: TGTGCCAGCTCACCGAGGACTACCCGCTCCTACGAGCAGTACTTC; v_gene: TRBV18; j_gene: TRBJ2-7; abundance: -; d_gene: -
CDR3aa: CASSPGQGLEKLFF; CDR3nt: TGTGCCAGCAGTCCAGGACAGGGTCTTGAAAAACTGTTTTTT; v_gene: TRBV6-5; j_gene: TRBJ1-4; abundance: -; d_gene: TRBD1
CDR3aa: CASSDRGASGRKSADTQYF; CDR3nt: TGCGCCAGCAGCGATAGAGGGGCTAGCGGGAGAAAGTCGGCGGATACGCAGTATTTT; v_gene: TRBV10-1; j_gene: TRBJ2-3; abundance: -; d_gene: TRBD2
CDR3aa: CASSLVQASYNEQFF; CDR3nt: TGTGCCAGCAGCTTGGTACAGGCCTCCTACAATGAGCAGTTCTTC; v_gene: TRBV5-6; j_gene: TRBJ2-1; abundance: -; d_gene: -
CDR3aa: CASSKETRVSCYEQYF; CDR3nt: TGTGCCAGCAGCAAAGAGACCAGGGTATCGTGTTACGAGCAGTACTTC; v_gene: TRBV21-1; j_gene: TRBJ2-7; abundance: -; d_gene: -
CDR3aa: CASSHIRTEQFF; CDR3nt: TGTGCCAGCAGTCACATCAGGACAGAGCAGTTCTTC; v_gene: TRBV6-6; j_gene: TRBJ2-1; abundance: many; d_gene: -
CDR3aa: CASADRVNTEAFF; CDR3nt: TGTGCCAGTGCCGACAGAGTTAACACTGAAGCTTTCTTT; v_gene: TRBV5-4; j_gene: TRBJ1-1; abundance: few; d_gene: -